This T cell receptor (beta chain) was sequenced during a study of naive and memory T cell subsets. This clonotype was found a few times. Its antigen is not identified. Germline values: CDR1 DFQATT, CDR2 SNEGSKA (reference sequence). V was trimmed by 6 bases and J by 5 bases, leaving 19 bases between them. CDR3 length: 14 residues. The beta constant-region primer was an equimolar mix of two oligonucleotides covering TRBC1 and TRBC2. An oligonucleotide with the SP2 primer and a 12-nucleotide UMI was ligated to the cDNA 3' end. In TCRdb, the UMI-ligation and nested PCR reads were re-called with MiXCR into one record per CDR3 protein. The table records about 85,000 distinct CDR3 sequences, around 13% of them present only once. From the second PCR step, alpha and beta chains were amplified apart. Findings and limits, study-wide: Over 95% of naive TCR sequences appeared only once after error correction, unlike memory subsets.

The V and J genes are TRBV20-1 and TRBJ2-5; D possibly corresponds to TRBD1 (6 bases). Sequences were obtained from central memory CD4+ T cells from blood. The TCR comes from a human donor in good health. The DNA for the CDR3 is TGCAGTGCCCCCAGAGCGGAGAGGGGGGAGACCCAGTACTTC. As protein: CSAPRAERGETQYF.